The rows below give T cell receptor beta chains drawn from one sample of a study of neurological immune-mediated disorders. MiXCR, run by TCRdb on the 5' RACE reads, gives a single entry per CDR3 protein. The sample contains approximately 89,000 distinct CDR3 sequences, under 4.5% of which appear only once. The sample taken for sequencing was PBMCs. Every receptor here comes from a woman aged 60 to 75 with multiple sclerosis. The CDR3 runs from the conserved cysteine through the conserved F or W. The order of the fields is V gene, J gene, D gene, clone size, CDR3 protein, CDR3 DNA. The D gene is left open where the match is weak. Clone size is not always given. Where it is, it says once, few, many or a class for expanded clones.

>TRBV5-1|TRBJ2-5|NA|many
CASSPAVGVWETQYF
TGCGCCAGCAGCCCGGCCGTGGGGGTGTGGGAGACCCAGTACTTC
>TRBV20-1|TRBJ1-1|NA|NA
CSASLRAKNAEAFF
TGCAGTGCGTCGCTTAGGGCAAAAAACGCTGAAGCTTTCTTT
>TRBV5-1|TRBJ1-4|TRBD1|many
CASSPAGTGRKLFF
TGCGCCAGCAGCCCGGCTGGGACAGGGAGAAAACTGTTTTTT
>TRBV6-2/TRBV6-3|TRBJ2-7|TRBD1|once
CASRAGTGGNYEQYF
TGTGCCAGCAGGGCCGGGACAGGGGGAAACTACGAGCAGTACTTC
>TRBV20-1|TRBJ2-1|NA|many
CSASSFTNEQFF
TGCAGTGCTAGTTCCTTTACAAATGAGCAGTTCTTC
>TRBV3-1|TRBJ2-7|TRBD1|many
CASSPGQGTYEQYF
TGTGCCAGCTCACCAGGACAGGGGACCTACGAGCAGTACTTC
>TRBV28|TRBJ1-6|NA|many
CASSSRGLSPLHF
TGTGCCAGCAGTTCGAGGGGCCTCTCACCCCTCCACTTT
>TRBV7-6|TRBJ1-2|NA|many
CASSLEEGELYGYTF
TGTGCCAGCAGCTTAGAGGAGGGGGAACTGTATGGCTACACCTTC
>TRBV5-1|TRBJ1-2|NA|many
CASSPRDYGYTF
TGCGCCAGCAGTCCCCGGGACTATGGCTACACCTTC
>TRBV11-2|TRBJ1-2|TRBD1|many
CASSSRTGGAFYGYTF
TGTGCCAGCAGCTCGAGGACAGGGGGCGCGTTCTATGGCTACACCTTC
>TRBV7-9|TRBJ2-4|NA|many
CASSGSGTAKNIQYF
TGTGCCAGCAGCGGTTCAGGAACAGCCAAAAACATTCAGTACTTC
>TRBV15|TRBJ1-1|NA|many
CATSREALNTEAFF
TGTGCCACCAGCAGAGAGGCCTTAAACACTGAAGCTTTCTTT
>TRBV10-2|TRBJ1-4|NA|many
CASSFTENEKLFF
TGCGCCAGCAGCTTCACAGAGAATGAAAAACTGTTTTTT
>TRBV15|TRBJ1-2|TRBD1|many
CATSRGQGLGDYGYTF
TGTGCCACCAGCAGAGGACAGGGTTTGGGGGACTATGGCTACACCTTC